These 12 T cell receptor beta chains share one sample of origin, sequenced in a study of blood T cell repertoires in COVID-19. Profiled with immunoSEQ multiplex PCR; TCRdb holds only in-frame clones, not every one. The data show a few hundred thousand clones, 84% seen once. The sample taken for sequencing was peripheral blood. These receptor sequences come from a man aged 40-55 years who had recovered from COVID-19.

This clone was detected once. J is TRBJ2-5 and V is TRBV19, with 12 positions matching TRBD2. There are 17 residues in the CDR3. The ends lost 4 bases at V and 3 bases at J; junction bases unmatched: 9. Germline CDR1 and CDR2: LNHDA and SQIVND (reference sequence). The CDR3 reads CASSRLAGVQAEETQYF. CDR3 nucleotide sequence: TGTGCCAGTAGTAGACTAGCGGGAGTTCAGGCCGAAGAGACCCAGTACTTC.

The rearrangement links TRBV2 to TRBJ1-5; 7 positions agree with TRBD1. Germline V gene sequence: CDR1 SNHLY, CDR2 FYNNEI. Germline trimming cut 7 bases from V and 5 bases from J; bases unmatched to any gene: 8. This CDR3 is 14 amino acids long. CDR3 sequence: CASNQGGYDQPQHF. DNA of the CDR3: TGTGCCAGCAATCAGGGGGGATATGATCAGCCCCAGCATTTT.

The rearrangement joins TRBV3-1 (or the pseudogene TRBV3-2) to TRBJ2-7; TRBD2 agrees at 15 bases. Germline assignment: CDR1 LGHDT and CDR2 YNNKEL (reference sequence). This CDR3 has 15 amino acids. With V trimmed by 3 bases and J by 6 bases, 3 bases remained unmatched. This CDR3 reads CASSHPGLAGGEQYF. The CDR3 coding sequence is TGTGCCAGCAGCCACCCGGGACTAGCGGGAGGCGAGCAGTACTTC.

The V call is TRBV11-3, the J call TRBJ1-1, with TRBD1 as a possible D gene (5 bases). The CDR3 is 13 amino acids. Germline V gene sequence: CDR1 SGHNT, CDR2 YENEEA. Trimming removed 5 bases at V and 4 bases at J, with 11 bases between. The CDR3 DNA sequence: TGTGCCAGCAGCCACCCCGGGGGCACTGAAGCTTTCTTT. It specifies CASSHPGGTEAFF. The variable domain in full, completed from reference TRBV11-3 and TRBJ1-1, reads EAGVVQSPRYKIIEKKQPVAFWCNPISGHNTLYWYLQNLGQGPELLIRYENEEAVDDSQLPKDRFSAERLKGVDSTLKIQPAELGDSAVYLCASSHPGGTEAFFGQGTRLTVV.

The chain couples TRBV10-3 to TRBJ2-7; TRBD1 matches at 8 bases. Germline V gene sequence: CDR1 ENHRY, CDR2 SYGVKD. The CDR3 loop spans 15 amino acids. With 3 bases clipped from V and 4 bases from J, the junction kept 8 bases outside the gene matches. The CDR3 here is CAISEPQGARYEQYF. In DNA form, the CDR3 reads TGTGCCATCAGTGAACCTCAGGGGGCTCGTTACGAGCAGTACTTC.

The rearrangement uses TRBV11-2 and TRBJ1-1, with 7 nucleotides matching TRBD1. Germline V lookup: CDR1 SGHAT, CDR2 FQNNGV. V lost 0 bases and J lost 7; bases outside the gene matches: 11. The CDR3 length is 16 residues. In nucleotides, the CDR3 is TGTGCCAGCAGCTTAGATCTCGCCGGGACAGCAGTTGAAGCTTTCTTT. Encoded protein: CASSLDLAGTAVEAFF.

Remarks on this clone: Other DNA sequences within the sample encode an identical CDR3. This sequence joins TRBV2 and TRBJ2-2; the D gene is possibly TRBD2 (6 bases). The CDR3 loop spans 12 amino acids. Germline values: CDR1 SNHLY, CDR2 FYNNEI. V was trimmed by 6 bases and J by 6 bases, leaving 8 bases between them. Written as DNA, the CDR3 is TGTGCCAGCAGGCGGGGTGCCGGGGAGCTGTTTTTT. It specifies CASRRGAGELFF.

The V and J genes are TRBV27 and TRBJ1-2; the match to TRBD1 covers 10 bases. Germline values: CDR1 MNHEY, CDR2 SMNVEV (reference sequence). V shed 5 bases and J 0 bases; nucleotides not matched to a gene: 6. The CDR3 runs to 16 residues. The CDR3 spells CASSLGQGVTNYGYTF. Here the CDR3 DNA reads TGTGCCAGCAGTCTCGGACAGGGGGTGACTAACTATGGCTACACCTTC.

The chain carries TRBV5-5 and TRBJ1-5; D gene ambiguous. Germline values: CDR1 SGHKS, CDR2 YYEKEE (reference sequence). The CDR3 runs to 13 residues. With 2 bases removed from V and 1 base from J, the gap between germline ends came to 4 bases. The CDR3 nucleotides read TGTGCCAGCAGCTTCTCCAGCAATCAGCCCCAGCATTTT. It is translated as CASSFSSNQPQHF.

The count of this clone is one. The CDR3 reads CASSLMGQGMNTEAFF. The CDR3 coding sequence is TGCGCCAGCAGCTTAATGGGACAGGGTATGAACACTGAAGCTTTCTTT. The J gene is TRBJ1-1, the V gene TRBV5-1; 9 nucleotides align to TRBD1. Per the germline V gene, CDR1 is SGHRS and CDR2 is YFSETQ. The CDR3 extends over 16 amino acids. The trim removed 2 bases at V and 0 bases at J, leaving 5 bases unmatched.

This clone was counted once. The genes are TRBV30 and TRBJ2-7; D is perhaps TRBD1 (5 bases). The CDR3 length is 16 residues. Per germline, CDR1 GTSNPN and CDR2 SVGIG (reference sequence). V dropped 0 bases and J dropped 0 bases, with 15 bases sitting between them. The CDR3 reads CAWSVPRQTLSYEQYF. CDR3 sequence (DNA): TGTGCCTGGAGTGTACCGAGACAGACCCTCTCCTACGAGCAGTACTTC.

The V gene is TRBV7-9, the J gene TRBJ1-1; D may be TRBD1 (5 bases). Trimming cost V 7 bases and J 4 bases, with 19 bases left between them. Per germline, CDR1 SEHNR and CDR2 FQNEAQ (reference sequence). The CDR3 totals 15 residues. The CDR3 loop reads CASTNIGTQGTEAFF. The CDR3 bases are TGTGCCAGCACCAACATCGGGACTCAGGGCACTGAAGCTTTCTTT.